The entry below gives a single TCR beta chain sequence along with its context. Its antigen is not yet known. No qualities accompany the bases; no much larger clone lies one base away. From its cysteine to its phenylalanine, the CDR3 spans 14 amino acids. The DNA shown is the 42-base CDR3, in frame from base 1. In the germline V gene (reference sequence), CDR1 corresponds to SGHNT and CDR2 to YYREEE. Trimming removed 4 bases from V and 3 bases from J, leaving 14 bases between the germline ends. The data stem from a study of early T cells in non-severe SARS-CoV-2 infection (dated by TCRdb to the early 2020s). At the level of the whole study: Bulk RNA from unsorted whole blood was used for TCR sequencing, so alpha and beta chains could not be paired.

The study was a case-control design nested within a healthcare worker cohort in London, UK, with weekly nasopharyngeal swab PCR tests and blood sampling. Healthcare workers were recruited during the week of the UK lockdown, between 23 and 31 March 2020, and followed weekly for up to 16 weeks. Libraries were prepared through 5' RACE. The instrument was a NextSeq 500. Unique molecular identifiers were attached to individual cDNA molecules in the TCR library protocol so that sequencing error and PCR bias could be corrected. Sequencing covered both TCR alpha and beta chains, and within each sample the abundances of alpha and beta sequences were tightly co-correlated. On the study's bioinformatics: V gene, J gene and CDR3 annotation of TCR sequences was performed with Decombinator V4. Expanded TCRs were defined as changing significantly between any two time points under a Poisson model with p below 0.0001. Abundances of TCRs were expressed as counts per million after normalisation to the total number of TCRs sequenced in each sample. TRAV1-2 paired with TRAJ12, TRAJ20 or TRAJ33 defined MAIT TCRs, while TRAV10 paired with TRAJ18 defined iNKT TCRs. VDJdb, accessed 1 November 2021, was searched for CMV, EBV and SARS-CoV-2 annotated TCRs, with TCRs annotated for multiple antigens excluded. The public reads were reprocessed in TCRdb via fastp at Q25 and MiXCR, keeping in-frame beta chains. Rows with a matching CDR3 protein are joined into one entry that keeps the most common DNA and genes. These V and J calls are TCRdb output, not the study's own analysis. Within this sample are 70,000 to 90,000 distinct CDR3 sequences, with roughly 12% of them counted one time only. Approximately 4.8% of the sample is held by the ten biggest clonotypes.

Results and caveats for the whole study, not just this receptor: VDJdb matching was skewed toward anti-spike CD8 responses, so virus-specific expansions were likely underestimated and private and CD4 specificities were missed.

The chain employs TRBV5-4 and TRBJ2-7; matching of 6 bases hints at TRBD2 as the D gene. The receptor was isolated from an adult who was a healthcare worker with PCR-confirmed SARS-CoV-2 infection or an uninfected control (not recorded which). The sequenced material came from whole blood. The DNA sequence is as follows: TGTGCCAGCAGCCCGGGGAGGACCCTCTACGAGCAGTACTTC. Translated, this is CASSPGRTLYEQYF.